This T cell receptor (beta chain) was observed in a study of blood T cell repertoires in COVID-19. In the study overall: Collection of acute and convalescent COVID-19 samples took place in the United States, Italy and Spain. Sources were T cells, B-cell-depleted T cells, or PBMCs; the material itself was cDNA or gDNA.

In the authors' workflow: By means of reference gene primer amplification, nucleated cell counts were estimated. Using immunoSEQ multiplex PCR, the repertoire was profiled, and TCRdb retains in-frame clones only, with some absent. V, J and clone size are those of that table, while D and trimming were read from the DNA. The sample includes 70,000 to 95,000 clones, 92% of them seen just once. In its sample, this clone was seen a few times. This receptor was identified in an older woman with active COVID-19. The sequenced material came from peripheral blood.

CDR3 amino acids: CASSLAGAGGYEQYF. The CDR3 DNA is TGTGCCAGCAGCTTAGCAGGAGCGGGAGGCTACGAGCAGTACTTC. The rearrangement uses TRBV7-9 and TRBJ2-7; 9 bases map to TRBD2. The CDR3 sequence is 15 residues long. Germline V gives CDR1 SEHNR, CDR2 FQNEAQ (reference sequence). After removal of 0 bases from V and 3 bases from J, the junction contained 3 bases not matched to a gene.